The present T cell receptor (beta chain) was sequenced within a study of shared clonotypes between healthy human individuals. Broader study findings: Generally, naive subsets (rather than memory subsets) showed larger estimated richness.

Of note for this clone: Its antigen is still unknown.

Using immunoSEQ multiplex PCR, the repertoire was profiled, and TCRdb retains in-frame clones only, with some absent. The repertoire holds approximately 400,000 clones, with 95% to 97% as singletons. The germline V gene encodes CDR1 SNHLY and CDR2 FYNNEI. Trimming left V 7 bases short and J 11 bases short, with 23 bases between. This CDR3 has 15 amino acids. Sample: memory CD8+ T cells sorted from blood. Subset reported: CD45RO+ cells pooled with CCR7-negative TemRA cells. The chain recombines TRBV2 with TRBJ1-4; possibly TRBD1 for D (5 bases). The source of this sequence is a man aged 30 to 45 in good health. The CDR3 DNA follows: TGTGCCAGCACAGACCCCGGAGGGGAGGGGTGGAAACTGTTTTTT. It codes for CASTDPGGEGWKLFF.